The TCR beta chain under discussion was sequenced for a study of shared clonotypes between healthy human individuals. Source study methods: For the immunoSEQ data, sequences were junction-only without quality scores, so filtering differed. Using immunoSEQ multiplex PCR, the repertoire was profiled, and TCRdb retains in-frame clones only, with some absent. The D gene and trimming were derived from the DNA, and the V and J assignments and clone size from that table. The sample carries about 1.4 million clones, more than 95% recorded once. The V gene's germline CDR1 is KGHSH and CDR2 LQKENI. The CDR3 runs 16 residues. J lost 5 bases, V lost 4 bases, and 9 bases had no gene match.

The chain links TRBV18 to TRBJ1-5; 9 bases line up with TRBD1. Sequencing was carried out using naive CD4+ T cells sorted from blood. Subset here: CD45RA+ positively selected. The TCR comes from a man aged 25 to 40 in good health. The CDR3: CASSQGQGLSDQPQHF. The DNA of the CDR3 is TGTGCCAGCTCACAGGGACAGGGTTTATCAGATCAGCCCCAGCATTTT.